These 4 T cell receptor beta chains originate from one sample sequenced in a study of human CD8 memory T cell subsets. Generation of TCR beta libraries used UMI-labeled 5' RACE. TCRdb re-analyzed the 5' RACE reads; it lists each CDR3 protein once, without DNA. The sample yields 10,000 to 11,000 distinct CDR3 sequences, of which the top ten take up roughly 9%. The sample was CD8+ stem-like memory T cells (TSCM and TCM) sorted from PBMCs. Subset indicated: stem-like memory CD8 T cells (TSTEM), CCR7+ PD-1- TIGIT-. Every receptor here comes from a human donor in good health.

The chain uses TRBV28 and TRBJ1-5. The CDR3 is 16 amino acids. Germline V gene sequence: CDR1 MDHEN, CDR2 SYDVKM. The CDR3 reads CASSSVQLYSNQPQHF.

V usage is TRBV4-1 and J usage is TRBJ1-1. Germline V gene lookup returns CDR1 MGHRA and CDR2 YSYEKL. This CDR3 spans 15 amino acids. Here the CDR3 reads CASSQEASAGTEAFF.

The V call is TRBV11-2, the J call TRBJ2-1; TCRdb calls TRBD2, which cannot be checked without DNA. Germline V lookup: CDR1 SGHAT, CDR2 FQNNGV. This CDR3 has 17 amino acids. The CDR3 sequence: CASSFGTSGYTYNEQFF.

The chain carries TRBV7-3 and TRBJ2-1; the D call of TRBD1 rests on TCRdb alone, since no DNA is present to check it. The germline gives CDR1 SGHTA, CDR2 FQGTGA. The CDR3 is 19 residues long. The CDR3 reads CASSLWPRDRGLAGNEQFF.